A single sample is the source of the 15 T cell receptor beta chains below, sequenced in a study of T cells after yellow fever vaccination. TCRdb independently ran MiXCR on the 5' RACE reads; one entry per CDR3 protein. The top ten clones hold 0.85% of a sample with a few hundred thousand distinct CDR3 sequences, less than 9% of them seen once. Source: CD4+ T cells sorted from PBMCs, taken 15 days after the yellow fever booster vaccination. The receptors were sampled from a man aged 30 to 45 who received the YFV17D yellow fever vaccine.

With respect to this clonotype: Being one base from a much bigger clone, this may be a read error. The CDR3 nucleotides are TGTGCCAGCACGTCCCAGCTGGAGAGGGAATACAATGAGCAGTTCTTC. Its translation is CASTSQLEREYNEQFF. The chain employs TRBV28 and TRBJ2-1; maybe TRBD2 (5 bases). This CDR3 spans 16 amino acids. The ends were cut back, 7 bases at V and 4 bases at J, with 20 bases in the middle. Germline V gene lookup returns CDR1 MDHEN and CDR2 SYDVKM.

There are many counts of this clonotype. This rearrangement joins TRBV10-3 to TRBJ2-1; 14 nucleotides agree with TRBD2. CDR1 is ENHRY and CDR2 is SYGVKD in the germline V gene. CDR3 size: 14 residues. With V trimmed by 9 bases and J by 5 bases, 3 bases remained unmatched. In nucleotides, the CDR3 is TGTGCCATGGGGACTAGCGGGAGCGACAATGAGCAGTTCTTC. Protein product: CAMGTSGSDNEQFF.

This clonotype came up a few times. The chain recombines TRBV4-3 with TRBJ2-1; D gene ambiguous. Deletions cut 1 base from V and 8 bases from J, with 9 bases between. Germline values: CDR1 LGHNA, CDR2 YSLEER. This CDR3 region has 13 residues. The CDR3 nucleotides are TGCGCCAGCAGCCAAGGGGTCCTCCATGAGCAGTTCTTC. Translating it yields CASSQGVLHEQFF.

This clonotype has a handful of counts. For the CDR3, the DNA is TGCGCCAGCAGTAGCGGGACTTTCACCACAGATACGCAGTATTTT. Its translation is CASSSGTFTTDTQYF. The rearrangement joins TRBV5-1 to TRBJ2-3; 8 bases agree with TRBD2. V lost 5 bases to trimming and J lost 2 bases; unmatched junction nucleotides: 7. The CDR3 loop spans 15 amino acids. Germline V gene sequence: CDR1 SGHRS, CDR2 YFSETQ.

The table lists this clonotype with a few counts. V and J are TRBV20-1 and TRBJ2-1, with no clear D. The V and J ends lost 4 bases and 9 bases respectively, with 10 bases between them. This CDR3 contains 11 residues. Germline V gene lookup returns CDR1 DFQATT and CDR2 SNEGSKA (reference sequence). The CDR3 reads CSATGPSEQFF. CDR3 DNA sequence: TGCAGTGCTACCGGGCCGTCTGAGCAGTTCTTC.

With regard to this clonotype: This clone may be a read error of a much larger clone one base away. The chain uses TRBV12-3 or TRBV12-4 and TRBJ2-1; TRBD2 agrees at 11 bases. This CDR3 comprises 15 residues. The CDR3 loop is CAISTGTSGTSEQFF. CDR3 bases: TGTGCCATCAGTACCGGGACTAGCGGCACCAGTGAGCAGTTCTTC.

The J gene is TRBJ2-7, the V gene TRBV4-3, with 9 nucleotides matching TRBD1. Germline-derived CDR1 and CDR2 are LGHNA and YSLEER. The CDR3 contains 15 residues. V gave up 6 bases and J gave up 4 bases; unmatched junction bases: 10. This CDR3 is CASSRQGGSPYEQYF. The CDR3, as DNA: TGCGCCAGCAGTAGACAGGGGGGCTCCCCATACGAGCAGTACTTC.

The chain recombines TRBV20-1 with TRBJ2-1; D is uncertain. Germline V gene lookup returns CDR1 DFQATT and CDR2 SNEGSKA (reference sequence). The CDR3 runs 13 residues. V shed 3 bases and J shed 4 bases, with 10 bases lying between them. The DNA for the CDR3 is TGCAGTGCTAGTTATCGCCAGTACAATGAGCAGTTCTTC. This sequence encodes CSASYRQYNEQFF.

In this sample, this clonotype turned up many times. CDR3 sequence: CASNKGQQETQYF. The DNA for the CDR3 is TGCGCCAGTAACAAGGGACAGCAAGAGACCCAGTACTTC. This rearrangement joins TRBV5-1 to TRBJ2-5; 7 bases match TRBD1. With 8 bases clipped from V and 2 bases from J, the junction kept 6 bases outside the gene matches. The germline V gene encodes CDR1 SGHRS and CDR2 YFSETQ. CDR3 size: 13 residues.

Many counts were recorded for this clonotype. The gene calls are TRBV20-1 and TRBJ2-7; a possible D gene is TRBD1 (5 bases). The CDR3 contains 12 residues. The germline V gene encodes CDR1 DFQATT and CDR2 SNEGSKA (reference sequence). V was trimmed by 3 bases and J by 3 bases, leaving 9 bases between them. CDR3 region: CSARGQDYEQYF. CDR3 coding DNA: TGCAGTGCTAGGGGGCAAGACTACGAGCAGTACTTC.

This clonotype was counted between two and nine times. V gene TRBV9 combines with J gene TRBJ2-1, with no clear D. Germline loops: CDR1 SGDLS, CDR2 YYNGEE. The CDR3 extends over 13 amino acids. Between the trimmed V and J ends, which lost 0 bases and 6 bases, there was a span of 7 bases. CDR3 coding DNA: TGTGCCAGCAGCGTAGCCCCGATCAATGAGCAGTTCTTC. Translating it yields CASSVAPINEQFF.

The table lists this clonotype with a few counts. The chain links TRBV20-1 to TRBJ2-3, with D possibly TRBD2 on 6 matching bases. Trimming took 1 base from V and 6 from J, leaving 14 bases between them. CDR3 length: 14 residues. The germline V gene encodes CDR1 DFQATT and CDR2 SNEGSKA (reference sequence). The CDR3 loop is CSARVGSGRDTQYF. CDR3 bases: TGCAGTGCTAGAGTGGGAAGTGGGAGGGATACGCAGTATTTT.

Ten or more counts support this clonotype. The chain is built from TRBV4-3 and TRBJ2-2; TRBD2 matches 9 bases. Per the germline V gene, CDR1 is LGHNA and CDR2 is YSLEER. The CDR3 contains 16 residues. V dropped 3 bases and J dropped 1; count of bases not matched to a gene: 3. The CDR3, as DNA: TGCGCCAGCAGCCAGGGACTAGCTCTGAACACCGGGGAGCTGTTTTTT. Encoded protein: CASSQGLALNTGELFF.

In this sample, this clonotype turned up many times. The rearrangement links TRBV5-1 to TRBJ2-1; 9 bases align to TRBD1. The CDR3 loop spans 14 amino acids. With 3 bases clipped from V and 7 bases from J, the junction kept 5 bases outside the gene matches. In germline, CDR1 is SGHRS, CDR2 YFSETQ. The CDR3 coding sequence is TGCGCCAGCAGCTCGGGACAGGGTCGGAATGAGCAGTTCTTC. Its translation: CASSSGQGRNEQFF.

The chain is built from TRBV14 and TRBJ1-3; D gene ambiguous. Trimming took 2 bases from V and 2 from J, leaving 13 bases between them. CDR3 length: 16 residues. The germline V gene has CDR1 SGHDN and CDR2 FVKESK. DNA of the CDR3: TGTGCCAGCAGCCAACACCACCGGGCAACTGGAAACACCATATATTTT. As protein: CASSQHHRATGNTIYF.